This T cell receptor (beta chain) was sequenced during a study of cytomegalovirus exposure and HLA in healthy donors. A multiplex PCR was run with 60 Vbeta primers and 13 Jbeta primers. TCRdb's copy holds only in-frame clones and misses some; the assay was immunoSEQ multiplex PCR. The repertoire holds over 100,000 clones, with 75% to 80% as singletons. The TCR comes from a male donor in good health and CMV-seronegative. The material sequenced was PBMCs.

CDR3 residues: CASRGTSGYEQYF. CDR3 DNA sequence: TGTGCCAGCAGGGGGACTAGCGGCTACGAGCAGTACTTC. V gene TRBV6-5 combines with J gene TRBJ2-7, with 11 bases fitting TRBD2. Germline values: CDR1 MNHEY, CDR2 SVGAGI. V was pared by 6 bases and J by 3 bases, with 1 base of the junction left unmatched. The CDR3 runs to 13 residues.